Sequencing of this TCR beta chain was carried out in a study of T cell responses to AZD1222 COVID-19 vaccine (dated by TCRdb to 2020 to 2023). Study-wide context: AZD1222 recipients given second doses at about 4 weeks or at about 12 weeks were pooled, since spike-specific TCR depth and breadth were not found to differ between the two schedules. TCR sequencing was performed for about 250 trial participants, of whom 200 to 210 were given two doses of AZD1222 and approximately 25 were given two doses of MenACWY control vaccine. Enrollment into the trials was organized by age into subgroups of 18-55, 56-69 and 70-plus years, and those subgroups contained roughly 150, 30 and 60 TCR-sequenced participants, respectively.

The CDR3 regions of human TCRbeta chains were subjected to immunosequencing. The authors' analysis ran thus. Repertoire TCRs were checked for matches against a reference library of SARS-CoV-2-specific TCRs that had been generated using the MIRA antigen-specificity platform. Breadth was defined as the fraction of unique TCRs that were SARS-CoV-2-associated, and depth was defined as the fraction of total T cells that were SARS-CoV-2-associated. Using the MIRA data, each spike-specific TCR was assigned both to the spike region to which the TCR was reactive and to a CD4 or CD8 class. Log10-transformed breadth and depth values were compared by one-way ANOVA with Sidak's multiple comparisons tests. The clones in this table, taken by TCRdb from immuneACCESS, are in-frame only. Not every clone is retained; where verified, under half of the shortfall comes from an unresolved V gene, and the cause of the rest is unknown. The V and J calls and clone size were taken over from that table, and D and trimming were inferred from the DNA. In this sample the table shows roughly 150,000 clones, nearly 95% of which occur a single time. Under 2.5% of the sample belongs to the ten largest clones.

Summary of the overall study and its limitations: After two AZD1222 doses, both the breadth and the depth of spike-specific TCRs were significantly higher than at day 0 and than in MenACWY recipients. Vaccine-associated CD4 TCRs spanned the whole spike protein, with dominant responses in regions 160-218 and 743-854. Conclusions about previously exposed vaccinees are limited because only six or seven AZD1222 recipients were SARS-CoV-2 seropositive at baseline. Reportedly, almost half of the unique spike-specific TCRs recognized epitopes lying outside the regions that are mutated in the B.1.351 and B.1.1.7 variants. Participants were mostly white British, with more females than males. The authors suggested clonal diversity may have been underestimated. Because no samples from the day 14 peak response were available, repertoires could be characterized only after the peak T cell response. The 56-69-year group was small, and its depth increase did not reach significance, likely because of low power.

CDR1 LNHDA and CDR2 SQIVND are derived from the germline V gene (reference sequence). From cysteine to phenylalanine, the CDR3 is 16 amino acids long. Only the CDR3 region is kept as DNA, spanning 48 bases read in frame from base 1. Trimming removed 3 bases from V and 3 bases from J; the gene matches leave 4 bases unexplained. This sample's time point label indicates: baseline before first vaccination. Samples from vaccinated people were obtained from the UK trials COV001 and COV002, which included a single-blind randomized controlled phase 2/3 trial of AZD1222 (ChAdOx1 nCoV-19) in healthy adults. For TCRbeta chain sequencing, PBMC samples from trial participants were taken at day 0 and at day 28 after the second dose. With regard to this clone: The antigen it recognizes is unknown. Base qualities were left out, and no much larger clone turns up one base away.

The chain employs TRBV19 and TRBJ1-5, and 11 junctional nucleotides match TRBD1. This specimen consisted of peripheral blood, obtained on day 0 of AZD1222 vaccination. This receptor was taken from an adult in good health. The DNA is as follows: TGTGCCAGTAGTATTGGGACAGGGGGGACCAATCAGCCCCAGCATTTT. Translated, this is CASSIGTGGTNQPQHF.